The rows below give T cell receptor beta chains drawn from one sample of a study of T-cell memory formation after mild COVID-19. TCRdb passed the 5' RACE reads through MiXCR, listing each CDR3 protein once. Of some 310,000 distinct CDR3 sequences listed, 20% to 25% are singletons. The sequenced sample was PBMCs or a T cell subset sorted from them (not recorded which). The origin of the receptors is a man in his late teens or twenties who had mild COVID-19 (a few samples of this study predate the infection). Cell type and time point are not known. CDR3s include the opening cysteine and the closing phenylalanine or tryptophan. The D gene is left open where the match is weak. Clone size is stated in some rows and not others, as once, few, many or a class when expanded.

J	V	length	D	size	CDR3	DNA
TRBJ1-4	TRBV5-1	15	-	-	CASSLSGGLNEKLFF	TGCGCCAGCAGCTTGAGTGGCGGACTAAATGAAAAACTGTTTTTT
TRBJ1-1	TRBV7-9	16	TRBD1	-	CASSLGMGQHDTEAFF	TGTGCCAGCAGCTTAGGTATGGGACAGCATGACACTGAAGCTTTCTTT
TRBJ2-7	TRBV7-8	13	-	few	CATSQGAGYEQYF	TGTGCCACGAGCCAGGGCGCAGGCTACGAGCAGTACTTC
TRBJ1-6	TRBV7-9	15	TRBD1	-	CASSSYRDSHSPLHF	TGTGCCAGCAGCTCATACCGGGACAGCCATTCACCCCTCCACTTT
TRBJ2-2	TRBV7-8	15	-	many	CASSFNVQGTGELFF	TGTGCCAGCAGCTTTAACGTCCAGGGCACCGGGGAGCTGTTTTTT
TRBJ1-1	TRBV20-1	15	-	-	CSAPRTATLNTEAFF	TGCAGTGCTCCCCGGACGGCCACGTTGAACACTGAAGCTTTCTTT
TRBJ2-5	TRBV20-1	15	-	few	CSAIVGLHGLETQYF	TGCAGTGCTATCGTGGGACTCCACGGTTTGGAGACCCAGTACTTC
TRBJ2-2	TRBV6-2/TRBV6-3	11	-	-	CASSYRAELFF	TGTGCCAGCAGTTACCGTGCGGAGCTGTTTTTT
TRBJ1-1	TRBV29-1	9	-	few	CSVELNPFF	TGCAGCGTTGAGCTAAACCCTTTCTTT
TRBJ2-3	TRBV7-2	16	TRBD2	few	CASSLVLGGVTDTQYF	TGTGCCAGCAGCTTAGTGCTCGGGGGGGTGACAGATACGCAGTATTTT
TRBJ2-3	TRBV5-1	14	-	-	CASSLGVVTDTQYF	TGCGCCAGCAGCTTGGGGGTAGTCACAGATACGCAGTATTTT
TRBJ2-5	TRBV6-6	13	-	-	CASSFGEIKTQYF	TGTGCCAGCAGTTTCGGGGAAATAAAGACCCAGTACTTC
TRBJ2-3	TRBV4-3	15	-	-	CASSQVAGPGDTQYF	TGCGCCAGCAGCCAAGTGGCGGGGCCCGGTGATACGCAGTATTTT
TRBJ2-5	TRBV20-1	12	-	few	CSASTEQETQYF	TGCAGTGCTAGCACGGAGCAAGAGACCCAGTACTTC
TRBJ2-5	TRBV10-2	15	TRBD1	few	CASLEAGGVQETQYF	TGCGCCAGCCTAGAGGCAGGGGGAGTCCAAGAGACCCAGTACTTC
TRBJ2-1	TRBV4-2	16	TRBD2	many	CASSQEAGGGHNEQFF	TGTGCCAGCAGCCAAGAAGCGGGGGGAGGTCACAATGAGCAGTTCTTC
TRBJ1-1	TRBV6-2/TRBV6-3	15	-	few	CASSPHLRSNTEAFF	TGTGCCAGCAGTCCTCATTTACGCTCAAACACTGAAGCTTTCTTT
TRBJ1-2	TRBV6-5	15	-	-	CASSYSGTVDYGYTF	TGTGCCAGCAGTTACTCAGGGACGGTCGACTATGGCTACACCTTC
TRBJ2-6	TRBV7-2	16	-	-	CASNLGVASGANVLTF	TGTGCCAGCAACTTAGGAGTGGCCTCTGGGGCCAACGTCCTGACTTTC
TRBJ2-1	TRBV6-2/TRBV6-3	12	-	-	CASQDSYNEQFF	TGTGCCAGCCAGGACAGCTACAATGAGCAGTTCTTC
TRBJ2-3	TRBV2	16	TRBD2	-	CASSELFSGVADTQYF	TGTGCCAGCAGTGAACTGTTTAGCGGGGTTGCAGATACGCAGTATTTT
TRBJ1-1	TRBV2	14	-	-	CASSEARGIKYAFF	TGTGCCAGCAGTGAAGCGCGGGGAATAAAGTATGCTTTCTTT
TRBJ2-3	TRBV20-1	18	TRBD2	few	CSARVGAGGPSSTDTQYF	TGCAGTGCTAGAGTTGGGGCGGGGGGACCTTCTAGCACAGATACGCAGTATTTT
TRBJ2-4	TRBV12-3/TRBV12-4	14	TRBD2	-	CASSPTSGSNIQYF	TGTGCCAGCAGCCCGACTAGCGGGTCCAACATTCAGTACTTC
TRBJ1-2	TRBV25-1	11	-	-	CASSQGFGYTF	TGTGCCAGCAGCCAGGGTTTTGGCTACACCTTC
TRBJ1-2	TRBV7-9	13	-	-	CASNQQGDYGYTF	TGTGCCAGCAACCAACAGGGAGACTATGGCTACACCTTC
TRBJ1-3	TRBV5-5	16	-	-	CASSLARESSGNTIYF	TGTGCCAGCAGCTTGGCACGCGAAAGCTCTGGAAACACCATATATTTT
TRBJ2-5	TRBV7-2	17	TRBD2	few	CASSSRPLAGGRETQYF	TGTGCCAGCAGCTCTAGACCGTTAGCGGGGGGGAGGGAGACCCAGTACTTC
TRBJ2-5	TRBV11-2	13	-	-	CASSSETFGTQYF	TGTGCCAGCAGCAGCGAAACCTTTGGGACCCAGTACTTC
TRBJ2-5	TRBV5-1	16	-	-	CASSLSVGGIGETQYF	TGCGCCAGCAGCTTGTCGGTAGGGGGAATCGGAGAGACCCAGTACTTC
TRBJ2-7	TRBV29-1	12	-	-	CSVVSREYEQYF	TGCAGCGTTGTATCTCGTGAATACGAGCAGTACTTC
TRBJ1-2	TRBV4-1	15	TRBD1	few	CASSPDRGPNYGYTF	TGCGCCAGCAGCCCGGACAGGGGACCTAACTATGGCTACACCTTC
TRBJ2-1	TRBV5-1	14	-	-	CASSFRTPNNEQFF	TGCGCCAGCAGCTTCCGAACGCCCAACAATGAGCAGTTCTTC
TRBJ1-1	TRBV28	14	-	few	CASSVSPDSTEAFF	TGTGCCAGCAGTGTGTCCCCCGACAGCACTGAAGCTTTCTTT
TRBJ2-3	TRBV4-2	17	-	-	CASSPPSIRGWTDTQYF	TGTGCCAGCAGCCCTCCGTCGATCCGGGGGTGGACAGATACGCAGTATTTT
TRBJ1-1	TRBV7-6	15	-	few	CASSLGPRGDTEAFF	TGTGCCAGCAGCTTAGGTCCCAGGGGCGACACTGAAGCTTTCTTT
TRBJ2-7	TRBV4-3	15	TRBD1	many	CASSAHRGLVYEQYF	TGCGCCAGCAGCGCTCACAGGGGGTTGGTTTACGAGCAGTACTTC
TRBJ2-2	TRBV12-3/TRBV12-4	17	-	-	CASSLALGQLVTGELFF	TGTGCCAGCAGTTTAGCGCTAGGACAGCTGGTCACCGGGGAGCTGTTTTTT
TRBJ1-3	TRBV4-1	17	TRBD1	-	CASSLPRTGVSGNTIYF	TGCGCCAGCAGCCTTCCCCGGACAGGGGTCTCTGGAAACACCATATATTTT
TRBJ2-3	TRBV7-8	16	-	-	CASSSRQLSSTDTQYF	TGTGCCAGCAGCTCCCGACAGTTATCTAGCACAGATACGCAGTATTTT
TRBJ2-2	TRBV5-1	16	TRBD2	many	CASSLGTSMFTGELFF	TGCGCCAGCAGCTTGGGGACTAGCATGTTCACCGGGGAGCTGTTTTTT
TRBJ1-2	TRBV6-5	16	-	-	CASSYDSAPRNYGYTF	TGTGCCAGCAGTTACGACAGCGCACCTCGGAACTATGGCTACACCTTC
TRBJ2-2	TRBV10-1	15	TRBD2	many	CASRPGGVNTGELFF	TGCGCCAGCAGGCCCGGGGGGGTGAACACCGGGGAGCTGTTTTTT
TRBJ1-1	TRBV5-4	12	-	few	CASSLSWSEAFF	TGTGCCAGCAGCTTGAGTTGGTCTGAAGCTTTCTTT
TRBJ2-2	TRBV29-1	15	TRBD2	-	CSVEVGGMNTGELFF	TGCAGCGTTGAAGTGGGGGGGATGAACACCGGGGAGCTGTTTTTT
TRBJ1-2	TRBV10-3	15	-	-	CAISESRGANYGYTF	TGTGCCATCAGTGAGTCGCGGGGGGCTAACTATGGCTACACCTTC
TRBJ1-1	TRBV6-6	16	TRBD1	-	CASSFRTGGLNTEAFF	TGTGCCAGCAGTTTTCGGACAGGGGGGTTGAACACTGAAGCTTTCTTT
TRBJ2-1	TRBV29-1	12	-	many	CSAEFRDNEQFF	TGCAGTGCCGAGTTCCGGGACAATGAGCAGTTCTTC
TRBJ1-2	TRBV7-9	13	-	-	CASSPGEVYGYTF	TGTGCCAGCAGCCCCGGGGAAGTCTATGGCTACACCTTC
TRBJ2-1	TRBV20-1	13	TRBD1	many	CSAISRGQERQFF	TGCAGTGCTATATCCAGGGGGCAGGAACGGCAGTTCTTC
TRBJ2-5	TRBV27	15	TRBD2	few	CASSMTSGGIETQYF	TGTGCCAGCAGCATGACTAGCGGGGGGATAGAGACCCAGTACTTC
TRBJ1-1	TRBV7-9	14	-	-	CASSLKPEETEAFF	TGTGCCAGCAGCTTAAAGCCAGAAGAGACTGAAGCTTTCTTT
TRBJ1-2	TRBV9	12	-	-	CASSVAGLGYTF	TGTGCCAGCAGCGTAGCCGGGTTGGGCTACACCTTC